This section outlines one T cell receptor beta chain sequence together with its context. Methods used by the authors: Amplification of reference gene primers provided the estimated nucleated cell counts. Sequenced by immunoSEQ multiplex PCR; TCRdb stores in-frame clones only, minus some. V, J and clone size are those of that table, while D and trimming were read from the DNA. The sample consists of over 45,000 clones, roughly 86% of them appearing once. This specimen belongs to a study of blood T cell repertoires in COVID-19. Study context: PBMCs, B-cell-depleted T cells, or T cells were the source of the cDNA or gDNA that made up the material.

The V end lost 7 bases, the J end lost 0 bases, and 15 bases lay between the germline ends. CDR3 size: 15 residues. Looked up from germline, CDR1 is MNHEY and CDR2 is SVGAGI. Sequences were obtained from peripheral blood. This sequence originates from a woman aged 80 or older with acute or convalescent COVID-19. The chain employs TRBV6-5 and TRBJ1-1; weak D call: TRBD1 (6 bases). CDR3 amino acids: CASTANREMNTEAFF. The CDR3 DNA reads TGTGCCAGCACCGCGAACAGGGAGATGAACACTGAAGCTTTCTTT.